Following are 16 T cell receptor beta chains from one sample sequenced in a study of T cell responses to AZD1222 COVID-19 vaccine. Using immunoSEQ multiplex PCR, the repertoire was profiled, and TCRdb retains in-frame clones only, with some absent. Among about 270,000 clones, about 94% were seen once, and the ten largest hold 0.5% to 0.7%. This sample comprised peripheral blood, obtained 28 days after the second AZD1222 dose. The receptors originated from an adult who received the AZD1222 COVID-19 vaccine.

The rearrangement uses TRBV28 and TRBJ2-7, with D tentatively TRBD2 (6 bases). Germline V CDR1 and CDR2: MDHEN, SYDVKM. This CDR3 spans 14 amino acids. The V end was cut by 4 bases, the J end by 5 bases, with 15 bases between. The CDR3 is CASSSAGEEDEQYF. Written as DNA, the CDR3 is TGTGCCAGCAGTTCCGCCGGGGAGGAGGACGAGCAGTACTTC.

V usage is TRBV12-3 or TRBV12-4 and J usage is TRBJ1-1, with TRBD1 matching 7 bases. V dropped 5 bases and J dropped 8; count of bases not matched to a gene: 2. The CDR3 runs to 11 residues. CDR3 nucleotides: TGTGCCAGCAGTGAGGGGGCGGAAGCTTTCTTT. It codes for CASSEGAEAFF.

This rearrangement joins TRBV15 to TRBJ2-1, with 12 bases that match TRBD2. The CDR3 has 17 amino acids. From germline, CDR1 is LNHNV and CDR2 YYDKDF (reference sequence). The V and J ends lost 1 base and 10 bases, in that order; junction bases with no gene match: 11. The CDR3 DNA is TGTGCCACCAGCAGAGTCACTAGCGGGGGGATAAGAGGGGAGCAGTTCTTC. Encoded protein: CATSRVTSGGIRGEQFF.

V gene TRBV3-1 (or the pseudogene TRBV3-2) combines with J gene TRBJ2-7, with 9 bases aligning to TRBD2. Unmatched junction bases numbered 4, after V lost 3 bases and J lost 1 base. This CDR3 is built from 15 residues. Germline CDR1 and CDR2: LGHDT and YNNKEL (reference sequence). CDR3 nucleotides: TGTGCCAGCAGCCACTCTAGCGGGGAGTCCTACGAGCAGTACTTC. Protein: CASSHSSGESYEQYF.

The sample holds one count of this clone. The chain uses TRBV10-3 and TRBJ2-7, with a tentative D call TRBD2 (6 bases). V was clipped by 3 bases and J by 3 bases, with 12 bases between them. The CDR3 runs to 14 residues. Germline loops: CDR1 ENHRY, CDR2 SYGVKD. The CDR3 region has the DNA TGTGCCATCAGTGATAGGGTAGCGGTCTACGAGCAGTACTTC. Residues: CAISDRVAVYEQYF.

The chain couples TRBV5-1 to TRBJ2-7, with 8 bases matching TRBD1. Germline CDR1 reads SGHRS; CDR2 reads YFSETQ. V was clipped by 4 bases and J by 0 bases; unmatched bases: 6. CDR3 length: 15 amino acids. CDR3 in amino acids: CASSPLGQGSYEQYF. The CDR3 region has the DNA TGCGCCAGCAGCCCTCTCGGACAGGGCTCCTACGAGCAGTACTTC.

The rearrangement uses TRBV9 and TRBJ2-6, with a weak D call TRBD2 (5 bases). Between the trimmed V and J ends, which lost 0 bases and 1 base, there was a span of 8 bases. The CDR3 loop spans 16 amino acids. Germline loops: CDR1 SGDLS, CDR2 YYNGEE. CDR3 sequence (DNA): TGTGCCAGCAGCGTAGTTCGGGGATCTGGGGCCAACGTCCTGACTTTC. Protein product: CASSVVRGSGANVLTF.

The chain carries TRBV19 and TRBJ1-3; D possibly corresponds to TRBD1 (5 bases). CDR1 LNHDA and CDR2 SQIVND come from the germline V gene (reference sequence). Trimming shortened V by 7 bases and J by 7 bases, and 20 bases separated the two germline ends. The CDR3 has 15 amino acids. CDR3 sequence reads: CASKQDRGWENTIYF. CDR3 coding DNA: TGTGCCAGTAAGCAAGACAGAGGCTGGGAGAACACCATATATTTT.

This clone has a single count. The J gene is TRBJ2-2, the V gene TRBV28, with a weak D call TRBD2 (5 bases). This CDR3 contains 16 residues. V shed 6 bases and J shed 6 bases, with 20 bases lying between them. Germline loops: CDR1 MDHEN, CDR2 SYDVKM. The CDR3 here is CASSTGLVKFPGELFF. The DNA of the CDR3 is TGTGCCAGCAGCACCGGACTTGTTAAATTCCCCGGGGAGCTGTTTTTT.

The chain employs TRBV12-3 or TRBV12-4 and TRBJ2-3; possibly TRBD2 for D (5 bases). Trimming took off 4 bases at V and 5 bases at J, with 10 bases between the two ends. The CDR3 loop spans 13 amino acids. The DNA for the CDR3 is TGTGCCAGCAGTTCAGGACTGGGAGATACGCAGTATTTT. It translates to CASSSGLGDTQYF.

This rearrangement joins TRBV5-1 to TRBJ1-6, with no clear D. Germline CDR1 and CDR2: SGHRS and YFSETQ. Trimming removed 0 bases at V and 0 bases at J, with 10 bases between. The CDR3 contains 17 residues. The CDR3 spells CASSLVMLNSYNSPLHF. In DNA form, the CDR3 reads TGCGCCAGCAGCTTGGTTATGTTAAACTCCTATAATTCACCCCTCCACTTT. The full variable domain, rest sourced from reference TRBV5-1 and TRBJ1-6, is KAGVTQTPRYLIKTRGQQVTLSCSPISGHRSVSWYQQTPGQGLQFLFEYFSETQRNKGNFPGRFSGRQFSNSRSEMNVSTLELGDSALYLCASSLVMLNSYNSPLHFGNGTRLTVT.

This clone showed up just once. This rearrangement joins TRBV2 to TRBJ2-7, with D possibly TRBD2 on 6 matching bases. This CDR3 is built from 12 residues. V was clipped by 5 bases and J by 4 bases, with 9 bases between them. The germline V gene encodes CDR1 SNHLY and CDR2 FYNNEI. Here the CDR3 DNA reads TGTGCCAGCAGTCCGGGAGTTTACGAGCAGTACTTC. This gives the protein CASSPGVYEQYF.

This rearrangement joins TRBV5-6 to TRBJ1-6; D is perhaps TRBD1 (5 bases). CDR1 and CDR2 (germline): SGHDT, YYEEEE. V dropped 2 bases and J dropped 5 bases, with 17 bases sitting between them. The CDR3 totals 17 residues. The CDR3 DNA sequence: TGTGCCAGCAGCTTCCCTGGGGCAGACACCAATAATTCACCCCTCCACTTT. Its translation: CASSFPGADTNNSPLHF.

The chain combines TRBV28 with TRBJ1-2, with D uncertain. Trimming cost V 11 bases and J 0 bases, with 10 bases left between them. Germline values: CDR1 MDHEN, CDR2 SYDVKM. The CDR3 has 12 amino acids. This CDR3 reads CAGRAPNYGYTF. The CDR3 DNA sequence: TGTGCCGGCCGCGCCCCTAACTATGGCTACACCTTC.

The genes are TRBV10-2 and TRBJ1-5; D perhaps matches TRBD1 (5 bases). CDR1 is WSHSY and CDR2 is SAAADI in the germline V gene. Deletions cut 4 bases from V and 4 bases from J, with 11 bases between. CDR3 size: 14 residues. CDR3 region: CASSVGERNQPQHF. CDR3 in DNA: TGCGCCAGCAGTGTAGGGGAGAGGAATCAGCCCCAGCATTTT.

This chain links TRBV27 with TRBJ1-6, with 8 bases lining up with TRBD1. The length of the CDR3 is 15 residues. Per the germline V gene, CDR1 is MNHEY and CDR2 is SMNVEV (reference sequence). V was pared by 5 bases and J by 6 bases, with 6 bases of the junction left unmatched. This chain's CDR3 is CASSPGTGRNSPLHF. CDR3 sequence (DNA): TGTGCCAGCAGTCCCGGGACAGGTCGTAATTCACCCCTCCACTTT.